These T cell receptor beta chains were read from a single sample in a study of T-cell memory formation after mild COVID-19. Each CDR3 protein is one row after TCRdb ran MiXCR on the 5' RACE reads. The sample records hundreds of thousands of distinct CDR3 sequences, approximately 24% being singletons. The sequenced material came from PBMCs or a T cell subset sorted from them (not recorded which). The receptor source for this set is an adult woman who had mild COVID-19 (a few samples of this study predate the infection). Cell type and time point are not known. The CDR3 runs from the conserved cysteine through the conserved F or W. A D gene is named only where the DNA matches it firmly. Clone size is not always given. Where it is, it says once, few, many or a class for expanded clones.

CDR3nt: TGTGCCAGCAGCTTAGGGCTAGCGGGGGATACGCAGTATTTT; CDR3aa: CASSLGLAGDTQYF; abundance: many; len: 14; v_gene: TRBV5-1; d_gene: TRBD2; j_gene: TRBJ2-3
CDR3nt: TGTGCCAGCAGTTACTCGATCTTCACTGAAGCTTTCTTT; CDR3aa: CASSYSIFTEAFF; abundance: -; len: 13; v_gene: TRBV6-5; d_gene: -; j_gene: TRBJ1-1
CDR3nt: TGTGCCACCAGTGGAACAGGGGGTTTTAGCAATCAGCCCCAGCATTTT; CDR3aa: CATSGTGGFSNQPQHF; abundance: -; len: 16; v_gene: TRBV24-1; d_gene: TRBD1; j_gene: TRBJ1-5
CDR3nt: TGTGCCAGCAGCGTAGATACGGCGGGAGGTCACAATGAGCAGTTCTTC; CDR3aa: CASSVDTAGGHNEQFF; abundance: -; len: 16; v_gene: TRBV9; d_gene: TRBD2; j_gene: TRBJ2-1
CDR3nt: TGTGCCAGCGGGGCTCCGGGACTAGATTACGAGCAGTACTTC; CDR3aa: CASGAPGLDYEQYF; abundance: few; len: 14; v_gene: TRBV12-3/TRBV12-4; d_gene: TRBD2; j_gene: TRBJ2-7
CDR3nt: TGCGCCAGCAGCTTGGATCCCTTAGGGGGCTCTGGGGCCAACGTCCTGACTTTC; CDR3aa: CASSLDPLGGSGANVLTF; abundance: -; len: 18; v_gene: TRBV5-1; d_gene: -; j_gene: TRBJ2-6
CDR3nt: TGTGCCAGCAGGCCCATGCCCCAGCCGCTACAGGGGGAAACGAACACTGAAGCTTTCTTT; CDR3aa: CASRPMPQPLQGETNTEAFF; abundance: -; len: 20; v_gene: TRBV12-3/TRBV12-4; d_gene: TRBD1; j_gene: TRBJ1-1
CDR3nt: TGTGCCAGCAGTTTCCCAGGGAACTCTGGGGCCAACGTCCTGACTTTC; CDR3aa: CASSFPGNSGANVLTF; abundance: -; len: 16; v_gene: TRBV12-3/TRBV12-4; d_gene: -; j_gene: TRBJ2-6
CDR3nt: TGTGCCAGCAGTCCCCAGGACCTGTACCAAGAGACCCAGTACTTC; CDR3aa: CASSPQDLYQETQYF; abundance: once; len: 15; v_gene: TRBV12-3/TRBV12-4; d_gene: -; j_gene: TRBJ2-5
CDR3nt: TGCAGTGCTAGGCAGGGAGGGGCCGGGGCCGGCAATCAGCCCCAGCATTTT; CDR3aa: CSARQGGAGAGNQPQHF; abundance: few; len: 17; v_gene: TRBV20-1; d_gene: -; j_gene: TRBJ1-5
CDR3nt: TGTGCCAGCAGCTTCTTTCCGACAGGGGAGACCGGGGAGCTGTTTTTT; CDR3aa: CASSFFPTGETGELFF; abundance: few; len: 16; v_gene: TRBV5-5; d_gene: TRBD1; j_gene: TRBJ2-2
CDR3nt: TGTGCCTGGAGTGTATATCGGGAGCAGTTCTTC; CDR3aa: CAWSVYREQFF; abundance: few; len: 11; v_gene: TRBV30; d_gene: -; j_gene: TRBJ2-1
CDR3nt: TGCAGTGCTAAGCCCCCCGGGGGAGGTCAGCCCCAGCATTTT; CDR3aa: CSAKPPGGGQPQHF; abundance: few; len: 14; v_gene: TRBV20-1; d_gene: -; j_gene: TRBJ1-5
CDR3nt: TGCAGCGTGTCAGGTCCTAATCAGCCCCAGCATTTT; CDR3aa: CSVSGPNQPQHF; abundance: few; len: 12; v_gene: TRBV29-1; d_gene: -; j_gene: TRBJ1-5
CDR3nt: TGTGCCAGCAGCCAAGAGGTCGGATTTAATGAAAAACTGTTTTTT; CDR3aa: CASSQEVGFNEKLFF; abundance: few; len: 15; v_gene: TRBV3-1; d_gene: -; j_gene: TRBJ1-4
CDR3nt: TGCAGTGCAACCCCGGGGAACAATGAGCAGTTCTTC; CDR3aa: CSATPGNNEQFF; abundance: -; len: 12; v_gene: TRBV20-1; d_gene: -; j_gene: TRBJ2-1
CDR3nt: TGTGCCATCAGTGAAGAGTTCGGTGAGCAGTTCTTC; CDR3aa: CAISEEFGEQFF; abundance: few; len: 12; v_gene: TRBV10-3; d_gene: -; j_gene: TRBJ2-1
CDR3nt: TGTGCCAGCAGTGTCGGGGAGACCGGGGAGCTGTTTTTT; CDR3aa: CASSVGETGELFF; abundance: -; len: 13; v_gene: TRBV25-1; d_gene: -; j_gene: TRBJ2-2
CDR3nt: TGCGCCAGCAGGTACTCCTACGAGCAGTACTTC; CDR3aa: CASRYSYEQYF; abundance: few; len: 11; v_gene: TRBV5-1; d_gene: -; j_gene: TRBJ2-7
CDR3nt: TGTGCCAGCACCCAAGAACAGGGAACATGGCAGCCCCAGCATTTT; CDR3aa: CASTQEQGTWQPQHF; abundance: few; len: 15; v_gene: TRBV2; d_gene: -; j_gene: TRBJ1-5
CDR3nt: TGTGCCTGGAGTAACGGCCCCACAAAGCAGTACTTC; CDR3aa: CAWSNGPTKQYF; abundance: -; len: 12; v_gene: TRBV30; d_gene: -; j_gene: TRBJ2-7
CDR3nt: TGTGCCAGCAGTACAGGGGTCCTCGGTGAAAAACTGTTTTTT; CDR3aa: CASSTGVLGEKLFF; abundance: few; len: 14; v_gene: TRBV7-9; d_gene: TRBD1; j_gene: TRBJ1-4
CDR3nt: TGTGCCAGCAGGGCCAGCGGGAGCGGGCGGGAGACCCAGTACTTC; CDR3aa: CASRASGSGRETQYF; abundance: few; len: 15; v_gene: TRBV7-2; d_gene: TRBD2; j_gene: TRBJ2-5
CDR3nt: TGTGCCAGCAGCTTCCCCTCCGGGGGGGGGACAGGAGAGACCCAGTACTTC; CDR3aa: CASSFPSGGGTGETQYF; abundance: few; len: 17; v_gene: TRBV7-9; d_gene: -; j_gene: TRBJ2-5
CDR3nt: TGTGCCAGCAGCCAAGATGGACTAGCGGGAATCACCGGGGAGCTGTTTTTT; CDR3aa: CASSQDGLAGITGELFF; abundance: -; len: 17; v_gene: TRBV14; d_gene: TRBD2; j_gene: TRBJ2-2
CDR3nt: TGCAGCGTCCAGAGGCAACCCTACAATGAGCAGTTCTTC; CDR3aa: CSVQRQPYNEQFF; abundance: -; len: 13; v_gene: TRBV29-1; d_gene: -; j_gene: TRBJ2-1
CDR3nt: TGTGCCAGCAGTTTAGGACAGGGGAGTGGAGATACGCAGTATTTT; CDR3aa: CASSLGQGSGDTQYF; abundance: -; len: 15; v_gene: TRBV12-3/TRBV12-4; d_gene: TRBD1; j_gene: TRBJ2-3
CDR3nt: TGTGCCAGCTCACCAGGTAGGGGACCCGCCTACGAGCAGTACTTC; CDR3aa: CASSPGRGPAYEQYF; abundance: -; len: 15; v_gene: TRBV18; d_gene: -; j_gene: TRBJ2-7
CDR3nt: TGCGCCAGCAGCTACCAAAGGCCAGATACGCAGTATTTT; CDR3aa: CASSYQRPDTQYF; abundance: few; len: 13; v_gene: TRBV5-1; d_gene: -; j_gene: TRBJ2-3
CDR3nt: TGTGCCAGCAGCGCCTTTAGCCACGGGGAGCTGTTTTTT; CDR3aa: CASSAFSHGELFF; abundance: -; len: 13; v_gene: TRBV9; d_gene: -; j_gene: TRBJ2-2
CDR3nt: TGTGCCACCAGTGACCAGACTCCGGGCGGCAATCAGCCCCAGCATTTT; CDR3aa: CATSDQTPGGNQPQHF; abundance: -; len: 16; v_gene: TRBV24-1; d_gene: -; j_gene: TRBJ1-5
CDR3nt: TGTGCCATCAGACCGAGTTTGCCGACAGAGTACTTC; CDR3aa: CAIRPSLPTEYF; abundance: few; len: 12; v_gene: TRBV10-3; d_gene: -; j_gene: TRBJ2-4
CDR3nt: TGTGCCAGCAGCCCGAGACCGGGGACTAGCGGGGGCCTCTACAATGAGCAGTTCTTC; CDR3aa: CASSPRPGTSGGLYNEQFF; abundance: -; len: 19; v_gene: TRBV7-9; d_gene: TRBD2; j_gene: TRBJ2-1
CDR3nt: TGTGCCAGCAGCCGACTAGCGGGAGGGGGGTACAATGAGCAGTTCTTC; CDR3aa: CASSRLAGGGYNEQFF; abundance: -; len: 16; v_gene: TRBV11-2; d_gene: TRBD2; j_gene: TRBJ2-1
CDR3nt: TGTGCCAGCAGCTTAGGAAAGCGGGAGTTAGACGAGCAGTACTTC; CDR3aa: CASSLGKRELDEQYF; abundance: -; len: 15; v_gene: TRBV7-9; d_gene: TRBD2; j_gene: TRBJ2-7
CDR3nt: TGTGCCTGGAGCACGGGACAGGGGATCAATGAGCAGTTCTTC; CDR3aa: CAWSTGQGINEQFF; abundance: -; len: 14; v_gene: TRBV30; d_gene: TRBD1; j_gene: TRBJ2-1
CDR3nt: TGTGCCAGCTCACCGCGGGGGGGGCATGGCTACACCTTC; CDR3aa: CASSPRGGHGYTF; abundance: -; len: 13; v_gene: TRBV18; d_gene: -; j_gene: TRBJ1-2
CDR3nt: TGCAGCGTACCGTGGCGGGAAAACACAGATACGCAGTATTTT; CDR3aa: CSVPWRENTDTQYF; abundance: -; len: 14; v_gene: TRBV29-1; d_gene: -; j_gene: TRBJ2-3
CDR3nt: TGTGCCAGCAGCCAAGCCGCCGAGGCGACTTTTCACACCGGGGAGCTGTTTTTT; CDR3aa: CASSQAAEATFHTGELFF; abundance: few; len: 18; v_gene: TRBV3-1; d_gene: -; j_gene: TRBJ2-2
CDR3nt: TGCGCCAGCAGCCAAGAGGGACAGGGGGAGGTCTACAATGGCTACACCTTC; CDR3aa: CASSQEGQGEVYNGYTF; abundance: few; len: 17; v_gene: TRBV4-1; d_gene: TRBD1; j_gene: TRBJ1-2
CDR3nt: TGCAGTGCCACCGGGACAGTGAACACCGGGGAGCTGTTTTTT; CDR3aa: CSATGTVNTGELFF; abundance: -; len: 14; v_gene: TRBV20-1; d_gene: TRBD1; j_gene: TRBJ2-2
CDR3nt: TGCAGCGCTCTAGCGGGGAATATGTACCAAGAGACCCAGTACTTC; CDR3aa: CSALAGNMYQETQYF; abundance: -; len: 15; v_gene: TRBV20-1; d_gene: TRBD2; j_gene: TRBJ2-5
CDR3nt: TGTGCCAGCAGCTACGGGGGAGGAGTCGAAAACATTCAGTACTTC; CDR3aa: CASSYGGGVENIQYF; abundance: few; len: 15; v_gene: TRBV7-2; d_gene: -; j_gene: TRBJ2-4
CDR3nt: TGCAGCGTTGAAGGGACTAGCGGGAGTGGGTATGAGCAGTTCTTC; CDR3aa: CSVEGTSGSGYEQFF; abundance: few; len: 15; v_gene: TRBV29-1; d_gene: TRBD2; j_gene: TRBJ2-1
CDR3nt: TGCAGTGCTAGATCAGCTAGCGGGAGCGGATACGAGCAGTACTTC; CDR3aa: CSARSASGSGYEQYF; abundance: -; len: 15; v_gene: TRBV20-1; d_gene: TRBD2; j_gene: TRBJ2-7